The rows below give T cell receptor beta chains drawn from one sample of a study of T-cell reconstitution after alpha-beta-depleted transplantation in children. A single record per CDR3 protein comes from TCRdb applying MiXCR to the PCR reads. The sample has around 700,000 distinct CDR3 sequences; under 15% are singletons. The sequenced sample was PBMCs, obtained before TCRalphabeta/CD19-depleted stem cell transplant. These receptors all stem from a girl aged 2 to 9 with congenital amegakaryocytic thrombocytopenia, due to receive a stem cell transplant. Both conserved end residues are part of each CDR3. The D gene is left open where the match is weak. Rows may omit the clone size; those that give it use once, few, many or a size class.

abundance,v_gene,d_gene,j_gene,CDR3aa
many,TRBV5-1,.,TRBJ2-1,CASNPGQTLAGSYNEQFF
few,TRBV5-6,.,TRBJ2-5,CASSFEAWVDQETQYF
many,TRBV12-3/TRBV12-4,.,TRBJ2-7,CASSPRPGAGGYEQYF
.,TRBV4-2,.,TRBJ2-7,CASSQGGAWEQYF
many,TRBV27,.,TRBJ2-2,CASSSGYTGELFF
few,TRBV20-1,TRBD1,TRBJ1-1,CSARTGTGLNTEAFF
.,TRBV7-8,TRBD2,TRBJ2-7,CASSLVSLAGPYEQYF
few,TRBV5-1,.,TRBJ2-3,CASSPRLDDRDTQYF
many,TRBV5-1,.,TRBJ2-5,CASSSPGVLETQYF
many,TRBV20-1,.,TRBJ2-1,CSASPTNEQFF
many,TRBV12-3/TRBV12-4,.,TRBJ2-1,CASSYASGEQFF
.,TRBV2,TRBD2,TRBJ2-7,CASRRDYSYEQYF
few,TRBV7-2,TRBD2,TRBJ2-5,CASSQGTSGPLTQYF
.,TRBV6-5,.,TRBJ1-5,CGSSYGGGNQPQHF
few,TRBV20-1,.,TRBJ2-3,CSARPGGGPTWDTQYF
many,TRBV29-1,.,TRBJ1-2,CSVLGKDTSYGYTF
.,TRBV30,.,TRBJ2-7,CAWSVGGTFHYEQYF
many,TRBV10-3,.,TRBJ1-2,CAISDGEGGYTF
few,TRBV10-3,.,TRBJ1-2,CAISDHWRGYTF